What follows is one T cell receptor (beta chain) and its context. This sample was taken from a study of technical replicates of blood from four donors. Data came from immunoSEQ multiplex PCR; TCRdb stores just in-frame clones and leaves some out. Among 75,000 or so clones listed, more than 85% were seen once. The germline gives CDR1 WSHSY, CDR2 SAAADI. The length of the CDR3 is 20 residues. V was cut by 2 bases and J by 2 bases, with 25 bases left in between. What was sequenced was T cells isolated from PBMCs. The TCR comes from a human donor in good health. The V gene is TRBV10-2, the J gene TRBJ2-1; a weak D match, TRBD2 (6 bases). Here the CDR3 DNA reads TGCGCCAGCAGTGAGAGGACCGGGGCGGGATGGGTCGGGCCCTACAATGAGCAGTTCTTC. It is translated as CASSERTGAGWVGPYNEQFF.